Listed here are 26 T cell receptor beta chains from one sample, sequenced in a study of PD-L1 blockade in urothelial cancer. TCRdb keeps only in-frame clones here, not all; method: immunoSEQ multiplex PCR. Among about 120,000 clones listed, about 89% were seen once. Time point in this sample: peripheral blood 6 weeks after treatment start. This material consisted of PBMCs, taken around atezolizumab (anti-PD-L1) treatment. These receptors came from a man between 60 and 75 years old with urothelial cancer.

In its sample, this clone was seen once. This chain joins TRBV7-9 and TRBJ1-4, with unresolved D. V lost 5 bases and J lost 0, with 19 bases in between. The CDR3 is 18 residues long. Germline V lookup: CDR1 SEHNR, CDR2 FQNEAQ (reference sequence). CDR3 in DNA: TGTGCCAGCAGCCAACAAGTTTTCGGTAGCCCAACTAATGAAAAACTGTTTTTT. It codes for CASSQQVFGSPTNEKLFF.

The gene calls are TRBV18 and TRBJ2-1; D perhaps matches TRBD2 (5 bases). V was trimmed by 0 bases and J by 3 bases, leaving 12 bases between them. The CDR3 is made up of 16 amino acids. The germline V gene encodes CDR1 KGHSH and CDR2 LQKENI. This CDR3 is CASSPPGLALYNEQFF. The CDR3 DNA reads as TGTGCCAGCTCACCACCAGGGCTAGCACTCTACAATGAGCAGTTCTTC.

This clone has just one count. Written as DNA, the CDR3 is TGTGCCTGGAGTGTATCTACTAGATATGGCTACACCTTC. It codes for CAWSVSTRYGYTF. This sequence joins TRBV30 and TRBJ1-2; D gene ambiguous. Germline V gives CDR1 GTSNPN, CDR2 SVGIG (reference sequence). CDR3 size: 13 residues. With 0 bases removed from V and 5 bases from J, the gap between germline ends came to 10 bases.

V and J are TRBV11-2 and TRBJ1-2; D not resolved. V was clipped by 6 bases and J by 4 bases, with 12 bases between them. Germline-derived CDR1 and CDR2 are SGHAT and FQNNGV. CDR3 length: 13 residues. In DNA form, the CDR3 reads TGTGCCAGCAGTCGTAACACCATCTATGGCTACACCTTC. Its translation is CASSRNTIYGYTF.

This rearrangement joins TRBV18 to TRBJ1-1; tentatively, D is TRBD1 (6 bases). Germline loops: CDR1 KGHSH, CDR2 LQKENI. The V end was cut by 4 bases, the J end by 1 base, with 16 bases between. The CDR3 runs to 16 residues. Here the CDR3 reads CASSHRAGVENTEAFF. DNA for the CDR3: TGTGCCAGCTCACATCGGGCAGGGGTAGAGAACACTGAAGCTTTCTTT. Drawing the rest from reference TRBV18 and TRBJ1-1, the complete variable domain is NAGVMQNPRHLVRRRGQEARLRCSPMKGHSHVYWYRQLPEEGLKFMVYLQKENIIDESGMPKERFSAEFPKEGPSILRIQQVVRGDSAAYFCASSHRAGVENTEAFFGQGTRLTVV.

This clone has only one observation. The rearrangement links TRBV6-6 to TRBJ2-1, with D maybe TRBD2 (6 bases). The V and J ends lost 6 bases and 0 bases respectively, with 6 bases between them. The CDR3 runs to 13 residues. Germline lookup yields CDR1 MNHNY and CDR2 SVGAGI (reference sequence). CDR3 residues: CASSGGSYNEQFF. The CDR3 nucleotides read TGTGCCAGCAGCGGGGGCTCCTACAATGAGCAGTTCTTC.

This chain joins TRBV7-6 and TRBJ1-5; 7 nucleotides line up with TRBD1. The trim removed 2 bases at V and 3 bases at J, leaving 1 base unmatched. The CDR3 has 14 residues. Looked up from germline, CDR1 is SGHVS and CDR2 is FNYEAQ. DNA of the CDR3: TGTGCCAGCAGCTTAACAGGGGACAATCAGCCCCAGCATTTT. Its protein product is CASSLTGDNQPQHF.

The rearrangement links TRBV5-4 to TRBJ1-2, with 7 nucleotides matching TRBD1. This CDR3 has 15 amino acids. J lost 6 bases, V lost 5 bases, and 13 bases had no gene match. CDR1 and CDR2 (germline): SGHNT, YYREEE (reference sequence). The CDR3 DNA sequence: TGTGCCAGCAGGAATGACAGGGAAATTAGCCATGGCTACACCTTC. It is translated as CASRNDREISHGYTF.

The gene calls are TRBV5-8 and TRBJ2-1, with D unresolved. Looked up from germline, CDR1 is SGHTS and CDR2 is YDEGEE. Between the trimmed V and J ends, which lost 4 bases and 0 bases, there was a span of 11 bases. The CDR3 contains 15 residues. The CDR3 here is CASSQVSSSYNEQFF. CDR3 sequence (DNA): TGTGCCAGCAGCCAAGTCAGTTCCTCCTACAATGAGCAGTTCTTC.

The genes are TRBV19 and TRBJ1-2, with D uncertain. Trimming stripped 0 bases from V and 4 bases from J, with 6 bases between. CDR3 length: 13 residues. Per germline, CDR1 LNHDA and CDR2 SQIVND (reference sequence). CDR3: CASSIDRSYGYTF. CDR3 nucleotides: TGTGCCAGTAGTATAGATCGGAGCTATGGCTACACCTTC.

This clone was observed once. This chain uses TRBV5-1 with TRBJ1-1; no firm D call. Germline V gene lookup returns CDR1 SGHRS and CDR2 YFSETQ. V shed 7 bases and J shed 1 base, with 17 bases lying between them. This CDR3 region has 15 residues. CDR3: CASLQLGQKNTEAFF. Written as DNA, the CDR3 is TGCGCCAGCCTACAGCTTGGGCAGAAGAACACTGAAGCTTTCTTT.

The chain uses TRBV18 and TRBJ1-1; TRBD1 matches 7 bases. In germline, CDR1 is KGHSH, CDR2 LQKENI. The V gene end was trimmed by 5 bases and the J gene end by 1 base; junction bases not matched to a gene: 4. CDR3 length: 14 residues. The CDR3 loop is CASSSRTGNTEAFF. The CDR3 bases are TGTGCCAGCTCATCCCGGACAGGGAACACTGAAGCTTTCTTT.

The CDR3 sequence is CASSLLAGGNTGELFF. DNA of the CDR3: TGTGCCAGCAGCTTACTAGCGGGGGGGAACACCGGGGAGCTGTTTTTT. The rearrangement joins TRBV11-1 to TRBJ2-2; 11 nucleotides line up with TRBD2. V was pared by 2 bases and J by 1 base, with 0 bases of the junction left unmatched. This CDR3 is 16 amino acids long. In germline, CDR1 is SGHAT, CDR2 FQDESV (reference sequence).

The chain couples TRBV11-2 to TRBJ1-2; D perhaps matches TRBD1 (6 bases). The length of the CDR3 is 15 residues. The germline V gene has CDR1 SGHAT and CDR2 FQNNGV. Trimming pared 5 bases from V and 10 bases from J, leaving 23 bases between. The CDR3 nucleotides are TGTGCCAGCAGCCACATAGGGAGACAGGTGGCGGACTACACCTTC. Amino acid sequence: CASSHIGRQVADYTF.

V and J are TRBV4-2 and TRBJ2-7, with D possibly being TRBD2 (6 bases). The ends were cut back, 4 bases at V and 2 bases at J, with 12 bases in the middle. There are 14 residues in the CDR3. CDR1 LGHNA and CDR2 YNFKEQ come from the germline V gene. In DNA, the CDR3 is TGTGCCAGCAGCCGGGGGGTCGGGACCTACGAGCAGTACTTC. Translated, it gives CASSRGVGTYEQYF.

J is TRBJ2-1 and V is TRBV5-1; TRBD2 matches at 10 bases. Germline V gene lookup returns CDR1 SGHRS and CDR2 YFSETQ. This CDR3 comprises 14 residues. V shed 7 bases and J 7 bases; nucleotides not matched to a gene: 8. The CDR3 spells CASFLAGVTNEQFF. CDR3 sequence (DNA): TGCGCCAGCTTCCTAGCGGGAGTGACTAATGAGCAGTTCTTC.

The chain joins TRBV27 to TRBJ1-2; D is uncertain. The CDR3 covers 15 residues. Germline CDR1 MNHEY, CDR2 SMNVEV (reference sequence). Deletions cut 0 bases from V and 4 bases from J, with 12 bases between. The CDR3 DNA follows: TGTGCCAGCAGTTTATCTGGCTCGAGGGCCTATGGCTACACCTTC. The encoded protein is CASSLSGSRAYGYTF.

CDR3 in amino acids: CASYPGGRGAAGANVLTF. The DNA for the CDR3 is TGCGCCAGCTACCCCGGGGGGCGGGGGGCCGCAGGGGCCAACGTCCTGACTTTC. V is TRBV5-1 and J is TRBJ2-6; 8 bases match TRBD2. Germline values: CDR1 SGHRS, CDR2 YFSETQ. The ends lost 7 bases at V and 4 bases at J; junction bases unmatched: 16. CDR3 length: 18 amino acids.

The rearrangement links TRBV7-9 to TRBJ1-1; D remains ambiguous. The V gene's germline CDR1 is SEHNR and CDR2 FQNEAQ (reference sequence). Trimming left V 2 bases short and J 7 bases short, with 8 bases between. CDR3 length equals 12 residues. Here the CDR3 DNA reads TGTGCCAGCAGCTTAAACTACCATGAAGCTTTCTTT. Translated, it gives CASSLNYHEAFF.

The J gene is TRBJ2-5, the V gene TRBV18, with D hard to call. Trimming shortened V by 3 bases and J by 5 bases, and 10 bases separated the two germline ends. CDR1 and CDR2 (germline): KGHSH, LQKENI. CDR3 length: 13 residues. For the CDR3, the DNA is TGTGCCAGCTCACCTCCAGGTCGGGAGACCCAGTACTTC. Amino acid sequence: CASSPPGRETQYF.

V usage is TRBV6-1 and J usage is TRBJ2-1; 7 bases match TRBD1. This CDR3 comprises 13 residues. Unmatched junction bases numbered 5, after V lost 4 bases and J lost 8 bases. Germline-derived CDR1 and CDR2 are MNHNS and SASEGT. The chain's CDR3 is CASSAQRGHEQFF. The CDR3 DNA follows: TGTGCCAGCAGTGCTCAGAGGGGGCATGAGCAGTTCTTC.

This chain connects TRBV13 to TRBJ1-1; D might be TRBD1 (5 bases). The germline V and J ends were trimmed by 3 bases and 5 bases, with 19 bases remaining between them. The length of the CDR3 is 16 residues. From germline, CDR1 is PRHDT and CDR2 FYEKMQ (reference sequence). CDR3 protein: CASSFRLAGSGTEAFF. Here the CDR3 DNA reads TGTGCCAGCAGCTTCCGTTTGGCGGGATCAGGGACTGAAGCTTTCTTT.

The rearrangement uses TRBV11-3 and TRBJ1-1; 7 bases align to TRBD1. The V gene end was trimmed by 5 bases and the J gene end by 0 bases; junction bases not matched to a gene: 3. This CDR3 is built from 14 residues. Germline CDR1 SGHNT, CDR2 YENEEA. CDR3 DNA: TGTGCCAGCAGCAAACAGGGGATGAACACTGAAGCTTTCTTT. Amino acids: CASSKQGMNTEAFF.

The gene calls are TRBV2 and TRBJ2-1; a weak D match, TRBD1 (6 bases). Deletions cut 5 bases from V and 7 bases from J, with 12 bases between. The CDR3 contains 13 residues. Germline values: CDR1 SNHLY, CDR2 FYNNEI. This CDR3 reads CASSPDRLNEQFF. DNA of the CDR3: TGTGCCAGCAGTCCTGACAGGTTGAATGAGCAGTTCTTC. The full variable domain, completed using reference TRBV2 and TRBJ2-1, is EPEVTQTPSHQVTQMGQEVILRCVPISNHLYFYWYRQILGQKVEFLVSFYNNEISEKSEIFDDQFSVERPDGSNFTLKIRSTKLEDSAMYFCASSPDRLNEQFFGPGTRLTVL.

This clone has only one observation. The V call is TRBV7-9, the J call TRBJ2-7; TRBD2 agrees at 7 bases. The CDR3 loop spans 16 amino acids. The trim removed 5 bases at V and 1 base at J, leaving 11 bases unmatched. The germline CDR1 and CDR2 sequences are SEHNR and FQNEAQ (reference sequence). The CDR3 loop is CASSHAGGGPSYEQYF. For the CDR3, the DNA is TGTGCCAGCAGCCACGCGGGCGGGGGACCGTCCTACGAGCAGTACTTC.

The chain links TRBV5-1 to TRBJ1-1; 10 bases agree with TRBD1. The V gene end was trimmed by 3 bases and the J gene end by 3 bases; junction bases not matched to a gene: 5. The CDR3 totals 15 residues. Germline V gives CDR1 SGHRS, CDR2 YFSETQ. In nucleotides, the CDR3 is TGCGCCAGCAGCTCCCCGGACAGGGGGGACACTGAAGCTTTCTTT. It is translated as CASSSPDRGDTEAFF.